The present T cell receptor beta chain was sequenced within a study of shared clonotypes between healthy human individuals. Method: immunoSEQ multiplex PCR; TCRdb's copy keeps in-frame clones and lacks some. The sample consists of 2 million to 2.5 million clones, roughly 94% of them appearing once. CD45RO-negative cells were positively selected for CCR7, leaving out terminally differentiated effector memory CD45RA+ cells. Germline V gene sequence: CDR1 WSHSY, CDR2 SAAADI. Trimming at V came to 1 base and at J to 7 bases, leaving 3 bases not matched to a gene. The CDR3 loop spans 14 amino acids. The sample taken for sequencing was naive CD8+ T cells sorted from blood. This receptor was obtained from a man aged 18 to 30 in good health. The rearrangement joins TRBV10-2 to TRBJ2-1; 8 bases map to TRBD2. CDR3 in amino acids: CASSEFSGKNEQFF. Here the CDR3 DNA reads TGCGCCAGCAGTGAGTTTAGCGGGAAGAATGAGCAGTTCTTC.